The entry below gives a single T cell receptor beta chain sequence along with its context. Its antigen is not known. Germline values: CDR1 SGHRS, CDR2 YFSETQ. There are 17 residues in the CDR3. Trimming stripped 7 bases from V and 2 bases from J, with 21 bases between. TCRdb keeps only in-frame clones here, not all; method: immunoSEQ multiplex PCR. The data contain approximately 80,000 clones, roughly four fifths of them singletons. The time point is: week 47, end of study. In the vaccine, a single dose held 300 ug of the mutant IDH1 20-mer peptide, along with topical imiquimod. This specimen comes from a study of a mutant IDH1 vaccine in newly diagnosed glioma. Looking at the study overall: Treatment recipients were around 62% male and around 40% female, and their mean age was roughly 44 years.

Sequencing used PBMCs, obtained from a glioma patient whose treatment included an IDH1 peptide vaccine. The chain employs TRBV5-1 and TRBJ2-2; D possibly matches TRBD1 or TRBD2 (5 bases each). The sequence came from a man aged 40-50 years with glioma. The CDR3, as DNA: TGCGCCAGCGCCTCACTTAAGGGACGGGAAAACACCGGGGAGCTGTTTTTT. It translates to CASASLKGRENTGELFF.